This TCR beta chain derives from a study of blood T cell repertoires in COVID-19. Study-wide background: Sample material is recorded as cDNA or gDNA derived from T cells, B-cell-depleted T cells, or PBMCs.

Those who participated ranged in age from roughly 18 to 100 years and resided in some 24 US areas. The study assigned cohorts using participant-reported clinical history. Trimming removed 4 bases at V and 0 bases at J, with 11 bases between. CDR1 and CDR2 (germline): LGHDT, YNNKEL (reference sequence). The CDR3 is made up of 15 amino acids. The protocol was immunoSEQ multiplex PCR, while the TCRdb copy is restricted to in-frame clones and leaves out a portion. The sample shows 220,000 or so clones, about 91% of them seen only once. The chain employs TRBV3-1 (or the pseudogene TRBV3-2) and TRBJ2-3, with D hard to call. The TCR comes from a woman aged 50 to 65 with acute COVID-19. Sequencing input: PBMCs or T cells enriched from blood (not recorded which). Here the CDR3 reads CASSPLAASTDTQYF. The CDR3 DNA sequence: TGTGCCAGCAGCCCGCTGGCGGCTAGCACAGATACGCAGTATTTT.